This T cell receptor (beta chain) was captured in a study of cytomegalovirus exposure and HLA in healthy donors. Study-wide points: Common viral pathogens (according to a later analysis) appeared linked to several of the most significant clusters. TCR beta chains numbering some 160 were designated cytomegalovirus-associated.

Amplification used 60 Vbeta primers and 13 Jbeta primers. The protocol was immunoSEQ multiplex PCR, while the TCRdb copy is restricted to in-frame clones and leaves out a portion. The profile covers some 110,000 clones, with roughly 82% appearing a single time and 13% taken by the ten largest. This clone showed up just a few times. Antigen specificity is unknown. Germline V gene sequence: CDR1 SGHRS, CDR2 YFSETQ. The CDR3 loop spans 11 amino acids. V was trimmed by 4 bases and J by 6 bases, leaving 2 bases between them. This sequence was found in a middle-aged woman in good health and CMV-seropositive. Sequencing was performed on PBMCs. The chain carries TRBV5-1 and TRBJ2-6; D not certain. CDR3 sequence: CASSQANVLTF. The CDR3, as DNA: TGCGCCAGCAGCCAGGCCAACGTCCTGACTTTC.